The 3 T cell receptor beta chains in this list originate from one sample, sequenced in a study of identical twins. TCRdb re-analysed the 5' RACE reads in MiXCR, keeping a single row per CDR3 protein. The data show roughly 480,000 distinct CDR3 sequences, with roughly 26% seen just once and roughly 3% held by the top ten. These data were likewise used in another study, on T cells expressing NK-cell markers.

Sequenced input: CD4+ T cells sorted from blood. These receptors were collected from a woman between 18 and 30 years old in good health.

The chain links TRBV7-9 to TRBJ2-1; TRBD2 matches at 10 bases. The CDR3 has 17 residues. In germline, CDR1 is SEHNR, CDR2 FQNEAQ (reference sequence). V gave up 10 bases and J gave up 1 base; unmatched junction bases: 13. The CDR3 nucleotides are TGTGCCATCCTCCGGGCTAGCGGGAGAAGGTCCTACAATGAGCAGTTCTTC. This encodes CAILRASGRRSYNEQFF.

This clonotype has a single count. The chain employs TRBV6-1 and TRBJ1-4, with 9 bases lining up with TRBD1. The CDR3 has 14 residues. The V gene end was trimmed by 6 bases and the J gene end by 11 bases; junction bases not matched to a gene: 10. CDR1 and CDR2 (germline): MNHNS, SASEGT. CDR3 bases: TGTGCCAGCAGCCCGGGACAGGGAGCAGATAAACTGTTTTTT. As protein: CASSPGQGADKLFF.

This clonotype has only a few counts. The V gene is TRBV20-1, the J gene TRBJ2-1, with TRBD2 matching over 14 bases. This CDR3 has 16 amino acids. From germline, CDR1 is DFQATT and CDR2 SNEGSKA (reference sequence). V lost 5 bases and J lost 3; bases outside the gene matches: 6. CDR3 DNA sequence: TGCAGTGCTGTGGGACTAGCGGGAGTTGACTACAATGAGCAGTTCTTC. The encoded protein is CSAVGLAGVDYNEQFF.